This T cell receptor (beta chain) was captured in a study of tumor and adjacent non-tumor tissue in lung cancer. The template was RNA from unsorted bulk tissue. More than 3 cm separated this lung sample from the edge of the tumor. The CDR3 is 11 amino acids. A modified ARM-PCR protocol with three rounds of nested PCR amplified TCRbeta. TCRdb reprocessed the multiplex PCR reads via MiXCR and lists one record per CDR3 protein. Of around 100,000 distinct CDR3 sequences listed, about 62% are singletons. The rearrangement links TRBV21-1 to TRBJ1-5. TRBV21-1 is deemed a pseudogene. The sequenced sample was distant non-tumor lung tissue. The sequence was obtained from a man aged 30-40 years with non-small cell lung cancer. This chain's CDR3 is CASSAHQPQHF. The DNA for the CDR3 is TGTGCCAGCAGCGCACATCAGCCCCAGCATTTT.